This T cell receptor (beta chain) was sequenced during a study of cytomegalovirus exposure and HLA in healthy donors. Whole-study context: A previous analysis identified around 120 million unique TCR beta sequences derived from 180 million or so T cells.

Both 60 Vbeta primers and 13 Jbeta primers went into the PCR. The method was immunoSEQ multiplex PCR; TCRdb's version includes in-frame clones alone and lacks a portion of them. Of about 140,000 clones in the sample, 60% to 80% were seen once. The CDR3 covers 10 residues. Per the germline V gene, CDR1 is DFQATT and CDR2 is SNEGSKA (reference sequence). The V end lost 8 bases, the J end lost 5 bases, and 10 bases lay between the germline ends. The V call is TRBV20-1, the J call TRBJ2-7; D possibly corresponds to TRBD1 (5 bases). Sample: PBMCs. This sequence originates from a woman younger than 45 in good health and CMV-seronegative. CDR3 nucleotides: TGCAGTTCTAAGGGGAACGAGCAGTACTTC. Amino acid sequence: CSSKGNEQYF.